Presented here are 32 T cell receptor beta chains from one specimen sequenced in a study of blood T cell repertoires in COVID-19. The table came from immunoSEQ multiplex PCR; TCRdb's copy has only in-frame clones and leaves some out. The sample consists of nearly 300,000 clones, around 92% of them appearing once. Sequenced material: PBMCs or T cells enriched from blood (not recorded which). The receptors here all came from a woman in her 50s who had been exposed to COVID-19.

The chain uses TRBV7-8 and TRBJ2-2, with TRBD2 matching over 10 bases. V lost 5 bases and J lost 1; bases outside the gene matches: 4. Germline-derived CDR1 and CDR2 are SGHVS and FQNEAQ. CDR3 length: 16 amino acids. As DNA, the CDR3 is TGTGCCAGCAGCCCCTTAGCGGGGGGGAACACCGGGGAGCTGTTTTTT. Translation gives CASSPLAGGNTGELFF.

This chain uses TRBV5-1 with TRBJ1-5; D not certain. The germline CDR1 and CDR2 sequences are SGHRS and YFSETQ. The CDR3 consists of 13 residues. Deletions cut 2 bases from V and 10 bases from J, with 13 bases between. The CDR3 reads CASSFQSGEPQHF. CDR3 bases: TGCGCCAGCAGCTTCCAATCGGGTGAACCCCAGCATTTT.

The chain carries TRBV15 and TRBJ2-1; 7 nucleotides line up with TRBD1. CDR1 is LNHNV and CDR2 is YYDKDF in the germline V gene (reference sequence). V gave up 1 base and J gave up 4 bases; unmatched junction bases: 7. This CDR3 spans 16 amino acids. CDR3 region: CATSRAGDSHYNEQFF. The CDR3 region has the DNA TGTGCCACCAGCAGAGCAGGGGACAGCCATTACAATGAGCAGTTCTTC.

The genes are TRBV3-1 (or the pseudogene TRBV3-2) and TRBJ1-2; D uncertain. CDR1 is LGHDT and CDR2 is YNNKEL in the germline V gene (reference sequence). Trimming left V 0 bases short and J 4 bases short, with 6 bases between. CDR3 length: 13 amino acids. CDR3 in DNA: TGTGCCAGCAGCCAAGACCCCCTCTATGGCTACACCTTC. This codes for CASSQDPLYGYTF.

The J gene is TRBJ2-7, the V gene TRBV21-1; the DNA was not compared with TRBD2, the D call given in the table. TRBV21-1 is annotated as a pseudogene. This CDR3 is built from 18 residues. The CDR3 sequence: CASSKVPSGGLESSEQYF. CDR3 in DNA: TGTGCCAGCAGCAAAGTGCCTAGCGGGGGGCTCGAGAGTTCCGAGCAGTACTTC.

The rearrangement links TRBV19 to TRBJ2-7; TRBD1 aligns across 7 bases. The germline CDR1 and CDR2 sequences are LNHDA and SQIVND (reference sequence). After removal of 1 base from V and 4 bases from J, the junction contained 10 bases not matched to a gene. The length of the CDR3 is 16 residues. The CDR3: CASSIGGGRPNYEQYF. The CDR3 nucleotides are TGTGCCAGTAGTATAGGAGGGGGCCGTCCCAATTACGAGCAGTACTTC.

As DNA, the CDR3 is TGTGCCACAAACAGGGGATCCTACGAGCAGTACTTC. It codes for CATNRGSYEQYF. The J gene is TRBJ2-7, the V gene TRBV28, with 7 nucleotides matching TRBD1. Trimming cost V 10 bases and J 1 base; bases outside gene matches: 4. CDR1 MDHEN and CDR2 SYDVKM come from the germline V gene. The CDR3 is 12 amino acids. The full variable domain, completed using reference TRBV28 and TRBJ2-7, is DVKVTQSSRYLVKRTGEKVFLECVQDMDHENMFWYRQDPGLGLRLIYFSYDVKMKEKGDIPEGYSVSREKKERFSLILESASTNQTSMYLCATNRGSYEQYFGPGTRLTVT.

The chain couples TRBV19 to TRBJ2-7; 8 bases fit TRBD2. In germline, CDR1 is LNHDA, CDR2 SQIVND (reference sequence). The CDR3 extends over 15 amino acids. The CDR3 loop reads CAINPGRGVSYEQYF. CDR3 DNA: TGTGCTATAAACCCAGGGCGGGGGGTCTCCTACGAGCAGTACTTC.

This chain joins TRBV4-2 and TRBJ2-3, with a weak D call TRBD2 (7 bases). CDR3 length: 16 amino acids. V lost 1 base and J 5 bases, leaving 16 bases between the germline ends. Germline V lookup: CDR1 LGHNA, CDR2 YNFKEQ. The CDR3 DNA follows: TGTGCCAGCAGCCAAGTAGGAGGGGGGGCTGAAGATACGCAGTATTTT. This sequence encodes CASSQVGGGAEDTQYF.

The chain couples TRBV13 to TRBJ2-1; D is possibly TRBD2 (7 bases). CDR3 length: 15 residues. Trimming pared 5 bases from V and 6 bases from J, leaving 17 bases between. Looked up from germline, CDR1 is PRHDT and CDR2 is FYEKMQ (reference sequence). This CDR3 reads CASSLAGAIGNEQFF. CDR3 nucleotides: TGTGCCAGCAGCCTCGCGGGGGCTATCGGCAATGAGCAGTTCTTC.

This chain connects TRBV5-4 to TRBJ1-2; maybe TRBD1 (5 bases). CDR3 length: 12 residues. Germline CDR1 and CDR2: SGHNT and YYREEE (reference sequence). V lost 4 bases and J 10 bases, leaving 14 bases between the germline ends. In nucleotides, the CDR3 is TGTGCCAGCAGCCCACAGGACCGTGTCTACACCTTC. This sequence encodes CASSPQDRVYTF.

A single count supports this clone. Other DNA sequences in the sample encode the same CDR3. V gene TRBV4-1 combines with J gene TRBJ2-5; 8 nucleotides line up with TRBD2. The CDR3 consists of 14 residues. Germline CDR1 is MGHRA and CDR2 is YSYEKL. V gave up 0 bases and J gave up 5 bases; unmatched junction bases: 2. CDR3 loop: CASSQDRGGETQYF. In nucleotides, the CDR3 is TGCGCCAGCAGCCAAGACCGGGGGGGGGAGACCCAGTACTTC.

The chain has TRBV27 and TRBJ1-6; no firm D call. Deletions cut 8 bases from V and 7 bases from J, with 15 bases between. This CDR3 contains 14 residues. In germline, CDR1 is MNHEY, CDR2 SMNVEV (reference sequence). CDR3 in amino acids: CASCGRRNNSPLHF. In DNA, the CDR3 is TGTGCCAGCTGTGGCAGGAGGAACAATTCACCCCTCCACTTT.

This chain uses TRBV27 with TRBJ2-1, with 12 bases fitting TRBD1. The CDR3 is 16 residues long. Looked up from germline, CDR1 is MNHEY and CDR2 is SMNVEV (reference sequence). V shed 6 bases, J shed 10 bases, and the junction held 13 bases outside the gene matches. CDR3 amino acids: CASSNHAGQGAQEQFF. The DNA for the CDR3 is TGTGCCAGCAGCAACCACGCGGGACAGGGGGCCCAGGAGCAGTTCTTC.

This chain connects TRBV18 to TRBJ1-5; D may be TRBD1 (5 bases). There are 14 residues in the CDR3. The V gene lost 3 bases and the J gene lost 5 bases, with 11 bases spanning the gap. Germline CDR1 reads KGHSH; CDR2 reads LQKENI. This chain's CDR3 is CASSPDMTDQPQHF. The CDR3 coding sequence is TGTGCCAGCTCACCGGACATGACTGATCAGCCCCAGCATTTT. Filled out from reference TRBV18 and TRBJ1-5, the complete variable domain reads NAGVMQNPRHLVRRRGQEARLRCSPMKGHSHVYWYRQLPEEGLKFMVYLQKENIIDESGMPKERFSAEFPKEGPSILRIQQVVRGDSAAYFCASSPDMTDQPQHFGDGTRLSIL.

The chain has TRBV27 and TRBJ1-5, with a weak D call TRBD1 (6 bases). The V end was cut by 5 bases, the J end by 7 bases, with 18 bases between. CDR1 MNHEY and CDR2 SMNVEV come from the germline V gene (reference sequence). The CDR3 totals 15 residues. The CDR3, as DNA: TGTGCCAGCAGTGTTACTCTTTCAGGGGAACAGCCCCAGCATTTT. Translating it yields CASSVTLSGEQPQHF.

The chain couples TRBV23-1 to TRBJ2-2; 7 bases align to TRBD1. TRBV23-1 falls under the ORF class, with uncertain function. This CDR3 is built from 20 residues. V shed 2 bases and J 4 bases; nucleotides not matched to a gene: 19. CDR3 coding DNA: TGCGCCAGCAGTCAAAATGGGGCGCCGAGGCTTGACAGGGTCACCGGGGAGCTGTTTTTT. This gives the protein CASSQNGAPRLDRVTGELFF.

The chain has TRBV5-1 and TRBJ2-5; D not certain. The CDR3 is 14 amino acids. The germline gives CDR1 SGHRS, CDR2 YFSETQ. The V end was cut by 0 bases, the J end by 7 bases, with 13 bases between. In nucleotides, the CDR3 is TGCGCCAGCAGCTTGGAACAGCCCCATGGGACCCAGTACTTC. It is translated as CASSLEQPHGTQYF. The entire variable domain, with the rest obtained from reference TRBV5-1 and TRBJ2-5, is as follows: KAGVTQTPRYLIKTRGQQVTLSCSPISGHRSVSWYQQTPGQGLQFLFEYFSETQRNKGNFPGRFSGRQFSNSRSEMNVSTLELGDSALYLCASSLEQPHGTQYFGPGTRLLVL.

The chain is built from TRBV11-2 and TRBJ1-2, with TRBD1 matching 8 bases. Trimming at V came to 5 bases and at J to 7 bases, leaving 6 bases not matched to a gene. This CDR3 has 13 residues. Germline values: CDR1 SGHAT, CDR2 FQNNGV. CDR3 in DNA: TGTGCCAGCAGCCAGACAGGGGTCCCTGGCTACACCTTC. Its translation is CASSQTGVPGYTF.

The chain recombines TRBV7-9 with TRBJ1-2, with D possibly being TRBD1 (6 bases). Trimming cost V 2 bases and J 1 base, with 8 bases left between them. The V gene's germline CDR1 is SEHNR and CDR2 FQNEAQ (reference sequence). The CDR3 contains 14 residues. This chain's CDR3 is CASSLRTDNYGYTF. The CDR3 coding sequence is TGTGCCAGCAGCTTAAGGACAGATAACTATGGCTACACCTTC. The variable domain in full, completed from reference TRBV7-9 and TRBJ1-2, reads DTGVSQNPRHKITKRGQNVTFRCDPISEHNRLYWYRQTLGQGPEFLTYFQNEAQLEKSRLLSDRFSAERPKGSFSTLEIQRTEQGDSAMYLCASSLRTDNYGYTFGSGTRLTVV.

This rearrangement joins TRBV2 to TRBJ2-5; possibly TRBD1 for D (5 bases). The CDR3 length is 13 residues. V gave up 7 bases and J gave up 3 bases, with 12 bases separating them. Germline-derived CDR1 and CDR2 are SNHLY and FYNNEI. CDR3 sequence (DNA): TGTGCCAGCAAGCGCTCAGGGAAAGAGACCCAGTACTTC. Its translation: CASKRSGKETQYF.

The rearrangement joins TRBV28 to TRBJ1-1; 7 nucleotides line up with TRBD1. The CDR3 totals 16 residues. CDR1 is MDHEN, CDR2 SYDVKM, per germline. The V gene end was trimmed by 6 bases and the J gene end by 0 bases; junction bases not matched to a gene: 10. This CDR3 is CASRMTGWSMNTEAFF. In nucleotides, the CDR3 is TGTGCCAGCAGAATGACAGGGTGGAGCATGAACACTGAAGCTTTCTTT.

CDR3 bases: TGTGCCTGGAGTCCGGGGGACAGAAATACCTATGGCTACACCTTC. Protein sequence: CAWSPGDRNTYGYTF. The chain uses TRBV30 and TRBJ1-2, with 7 positions matching TRBD1. Germline CDR1 GTSNPN, CDR2 SVGIG (reference sequence). The junction had 10 bases not matched to a gene; V was cut back by 2 bases and J by 4 bases. This CDR3 region has 15 residues.

This clone appeared a few times. V is TRBV25-1 and J is TRBJ2-7; 7 bases line up with TRBD2. V was clipped by 2 bases and J by 2 bases; unmatched bases: 3. The CDR3 length is 14 residues. The V gene's germline CDR1 is MGHDK and CDR2 SYGVNS. CDR3 coding DNA: TGTGCCAGCAGTGAAGGGGAGGGTACCTACGAGCAGTACTTC. Its protein is CASSEGEGTYEQYF.

V usage is TRBV5-5 and J usage is TRBJ2-7; TRBD1 matches at 7 bases. The CDR3 sequence is 15 residues long. The V gene's germline CDR1 is SGHKS and CDR2 YYEKEE (reference sequence). Trimming removed 2 bases from V and 2 bases from J; junction bases left unmatched: 7. The CDR3 sequence is CASSFRDSDTYEQYF. The DNA for the CDR3 is TGTGCCAGCAGCTTCCGGGACAGCGATACCTACGAGCAGTACTTC. Full variable domain (missing parts from reference TRBV5-5 and TRBJ2-7): DAGVTQSPTHLIKTRGQQVTLRCSPISGHKSVSWYQQVLGQGPQFIFQYYEKEERGRGNFPDRFSARQFPNYSSELNVNALLLGDSALYLCASSFRDSDTYEQYFGPGTRLTVT.

V gene TRBV19 combines with J gene TRBJ2-7, with D tentatively TRBD1 (6 bases). The CDR3 runs to 14 residues. Germline V CDR1 and CDR2: LNHDA, SQIVND (reference sequence). V lost 5 bases and J lost 4, with 15 bases in between. The CDR3 nucleotides are TGTGCCAGTAGTCCCCAGGCCCAGGGGTACGAGCAGTACTTC. As protein: CASSPQAQGYEQYF.

V and J are TRBV7-9 and TRBJ1-5; TRBD1 matches at 9 bases. The CDR3 is 17 residues long. Germline V gene data show CDR1 as SEHNR and CDR2 as FQNEAQ (reference sequence). The junction had 6 bases not matched to a gene; V was cut back by 1 base and J by 2 bases. The CDR3 DNA is TGTGCCAGCAGCTTAGTTCCGGGACAGGGCGGCAATCAGCCCCAGCATTTT. This sequence encodes CASSLVPGQGGNQPQHF. The full variable domain, rest sourced from reference TRBV7-9 and TRBJ1-5, is DTGVSQNPRHKITKRGQNVTFRCDPISEHNRLYWYRQTLGQGPEFLTYFQNEAQLEKSRLLSDRFSAERPKGSFSTLEIQRTEQGDSAMYLCASSLVPGQGGNQPQHFGDGTRLSIL.

The chain is built from TRBV28 and TRBJ2-7, with D possibly TRBD2 on 6 matching bases. The CDR3 spans 12 residues. Germline V lookup: CDR1 MDHEN, CDR2 SYDVKM. The V end lost 6 bases, the J end lost 5 bases, and 11 bases lay between the germline ends. The CDR3 protein is CASSLWGDEQYF. The CDR3 DNA reads as TGTGCCAGCAGCCTCTGGGGGGACGAGCAGTACTTC.

This chain links TRBV7-9 with TRBJ1-4, with 8 bases identical to TRBD1. The CDR3 is made up of 14 amino acids. Trimming cost V 5 bases and J 8 bases; bases outside gene matches: 7. Germline loops: CDR1 SEHNR, CDR2 FQNEAQ (reference sequence). This CDR3 reads CASSPRTGHEKLFF. The CDR3 DNA is TGTGCCAGCAGCCCTCGGACAGGGCACGAAAAACTGTTTTTT. The complete variable domain, with remaining parts taken from reference TRBV7-9 and TRBJ1-4, reads DTGVSQNPRHKITKRGQNVTFRCDPISEHNRLYWYRQTLGQGPEFLTYFQNEAQLEKSRLLSDRFSAERPKGSFSTLEIQRTEQGDSAMYLCASSPRTGHEKLFFGSGTQLSVL.

The J gene is TRBJ2-7, the V gene TRBV27, with D possibly matching TRBD1 (5 bases). Per germline, CDR1 MNHEY and CDR2 SMNVEV (reference sequence). Trimming cost V 3 bases and J 4 bases, with 13 bases left between them. The CDR3 has 14 amino acids. CDR3: CASSLGPDRYEQYF. CDR3 coding DNA: TGTGCCAGCAGTTTGGGGCCCGACCGGTACGAGCAGTACTTC.

This clone was seen repeatedly, ten times or more. The genes are TRBV30 and TRBJ2-7, with D maybe TRBD1 (5 bases). CDR3 length equals 13 residues. CDR1 is GTSNPN, CDR2 SVGIG, per germline (reference sequence). Trimming took 2 bases from V and 1 from J, leaving 9 bases between them. The CDR3: CAWSLRTSYEQYF. For the CDR3, the DNA is TGTGCCTGGAGTCTTCGGACATCCTACGAGCAGTACTTC.

This sequence joins TRBV3-1 (or the pseudogene TRBV3-2) and TRBJ1-2; 8 nucleotides agree with TRBD1. The germline V gene encodes CDR1 LGHDT and CDR2 YNNKEL (reference sequence). V shed 3 bases and J 7 bases; nucleotides not matched to a gene: 16. There are 17 residues in the CDR3. CDR3 DNA sequence: TGTGCCAGCAGCCACACAGGGGGAGCCTCCATCGTGGTTGGCTACACCTTC. Its translation: CASSHTGGASIVVGYTF.